A single sample is the source of the 30 T cell receptor beta chains below, sequenced in a study of T cells in Graves' hyperthyroidism and ophthalmopathy. RNA transcripts gave rise to amplified TCR beta CDR3 regions. Using the HTBI primer set, a first-round RT-PCR was run on the TCR CDR3. TCRdb independently ran MiXCR on the multiplex PCR reads; one entry per CDR3 protein. The sample lists some 760,000 distinct CDR3 sequences, 14% occurring once. Input material: blood. All receptors come from a young woman with Graves' hyperthyroidism.

The rearrangement uses TRBV7-9 and TRBJ1-2, with D perhaps TRBD1 (5 bases). The germline CDR1 and CDR2 sequences are SEHNR and FQNEAQ (reference sequence). Between the trimmed V and J ends, which lost 3 bases and 6 bases, there was a span of 23 bases. The CDR3 has 17 residues. The chain's CDR3 is CASSFPGYRDHDHGYTF. In DNA form, the CDR3 reads TGTGCCAGCAGCTTCCCGGGCTACCGGGACCATGACCATGGCTACACCTTC.

This clonotype was counted between two and nine times. The rearrangement links TRBV5-1 to TRBJ2-5; 11 positions match TRBD2. Germline CDR1 reads SGHRS; CDR2 reads YFSETQ. V shed 4 bases, J shed 6 bases, and the junction held 8 bases outside the gene matches. The CDR3 loop spans 15 amino acids. The CDR3 loop reads CASSPRLAGQQTQYF. CDR3 DNA: TGCGCCAGCAGCCCACGACTAGCGGGACAACAGACCCAGTACTTC. Complete variable domain (other parts from reference TRBV5-1 and TRBJ2-5): KAGVTQTPRYLIKTRGQQVTLSCSPISGHRSVSWYQQTPGQGLQFLFEYFSETQRNKGNFPGRFSGRQFSNSRSEMNVSTLELGDSALYLCASSPRLAGQQTQYFGPGTRLLVL.

This chain connects TRBV20-1 to TRBJ1-3; D perhaps matches TRBD1 (6 bases). Per germline, CDR1 DFQATT and CDR2 SNEGSKA (reference sequence). Trimming pared 4 bases from V and 3 bases from J, leaving 13 bases between. The CDR3 is 14 residues long. CDR3 bases: TGCAGTGCTAACAGGGAACGTGGTGGAAACACCATATATTTT. It is translated as CSANRERGGNTIYF.

This clonotype has a handful of counts. The chain carries TRBV4-2 and TRBJ1-6; D uncertain. Looked up from germline, CDR1 is LGHNA and CDR2 is YNFKEQ. The CDR3 sequence is 14 residues long. V lost 2 bases, J lost 10 bases, and 12 bases lay in between. This chain's CDR3 is CASSQPSGNSPLHF. In nucleotides, the CDR3 is TGTGCCAGCAGCCAACCGAGCGGGAACTCACCCCTCCACTTT.

This clonotype occurred many times. The chain employs TRBV15 and TRBJ2-3; 7 positions agree with TRBD2. There are 16 residues in the CDR3. Trimming cost V 1 base and J 1 base; bases outside gene matches: 5. CDR1 is LNHNV, CDR2 YYDKDF, per germline (reference sequence). The CDR3 loop is CATSRVGGGRTDTQYF. The CDR3 region has the DNA TGTGCCACCAGCAGAGTCGGGGGAGGGCGCACAGATACGCAGTATTTT.

This clonotype was detected many times. The J gene is TRBJ2-7, the V gene TRBV5-5; D possibly corresponds to TRBD1 (5 bases). The CDR3 sequence is 15 residues long. V gave up 5 bases and J gave up 0 bases, with 15 bases separating them. The germline CDR1 and CDR2 sequences are SGHKS and YYEKEE (reference sequence). CDR3 amino acids: CASRGGHSYSYEQYF. The CDR3 DNA follows: TGTGCCAGCAGGGGCGGACACTCTTACTCCTACGAGCAGTACTTC.

This clonotype was recorded many times. This chain uses TRBV7-9 with TRBJ2-7; no definite D call. V was trimmed by 3 bases and J by 5 bases, leaving 8 bases between them. The germline CDR1 and CDR2 sequences are SEHNR and FQNEAQ (reference sequence). The CDR3 runs to 12 residues. The CDR3 DNA reads TGTGCCAGCAGCTTTCCCAAAGACGAGCAGTACTTC. It yields the protein CASSFPKDEQYF.

This clonotype occurred many times. The chain links TRBV11-1 to TRBJ2-7, with 10 bases aligning to TRBD2. Germline V gene sequence: CDR1 SGHAT, CDR2 FQDESV (reference sequence). The CDR3 is made up of 15 amino acids. Unmatched junction bases numbered 3, after V lost 4 bases and J lost 0 bases. CDR3: CASSSIAGGSYEQYF. In DNA, the CDR3 is TGTGCCAGCAGCTCAATAGCGGGAGGCTCCTACGAGCAGTACTTC.

This clonotype was seen at least ten times. The gene calls are TRBV2 and TRBJ2-3; D is perhaps TRBD1 (5 bases). The CDR3 sequence is 14 residues long. The germline V and J ends were trimmed by 5 bases and 0 bases, with 9 bases remaining between them. The germline CDR1 and CDR2 sequences are SNHLY and FYNNEI. The CDR3 loop reads CASSWTPSTDTQYF. CDR3 DNA: TGTGCCAGCAGTTGGACACCTAGCACAGATACGCAGTATTTT.

V gene TRBV25-1 combines with J gene TRBJ2-7; D not certain. V dropped 1 base and J dropped 2 bases, with 6 bases sitting between them. The CDR3 covers 13 residues. In germline, CDR1 is MGHDK, CDR2 SYGVNS. The CDR3 here is CASSEFSAYEQYF. The CDR3 bases are TGTGCCAGCAGTGAATTCAGTGCCTACGAGCAGTACTTC.

This chain uses TRBV5-1 with TRBJ1-1; D not resolved. Trimming pared 0 bases from V and 2 bases from J, leaving 8 bases between. Germline CDR1 is SGHRS and CDR2 is YFSETQ. This CDR3 has 14 amino acids. Here the CDR3 reads CASSLDRINTEAFF. The CDR3 nucleotides are TGCGCCAGCAGCTTGGACAGAATTAACACTGAAGCTTTCTTT.

This clonotype was seen many times. The V and J genes are TRBV29-1 and TRBJ2-7; 8 bases agree with TRBD1. The CDR3 is 14 residues long. V shed 4 bases, J shed 4 bases, and the junction held 9 bases outside the gene matches. Per the germline V gene, CDR1 is SQVTM and CDR2 is ANQGSEA. This chain's CDR3 is CSVASGTGYYEQYF. DNA for the CDR3: TGCAGCGTTGCCTCCGGGACAGGATATTACGAGCAGTACTTC.

Ten or more counts support this clonotype. The V gene is TRBV6-1, the J gene TRBJ2-5; D is unresolved. Trimming left V 4 bases short and J 2 bases short, with 20 bases between. Germline CDR1 reads MNHNS; CDR2 reads SASEGT. The CDR3 loop spans 17 amino acids. The CDR3 nucleotides are TGTGCCAGCAGTGTCGGGTGGATCTACCGGTCGCAAGAGACCCAGTACTTC. Protein: CASSVGWIYRSQETQYF.

In its sample, this clonotype was seen many times. V usage is TRBV11-2 and J usage is TRBJ2-3; unclear D gene. Between the trimmed V and J ends, which lost 1 base and 5 bases, there was a span of 16 bases. The CDR3 covers 16 residues. Germline assignment: CDR1 SGHAT and CDR2 FQNNGV. The CDR3 sequence: CASSLGVLQTGDTQYF. CDR3 nucleotides: TGTGCCAGCAGCTTAGGGGTACTCCAAACGGGAGATACGCAGTATTTT.

This clonotype has only a few counts. This chain joins TRBV30 and TRBJ2-2; D perhaps matches TRBD1 (6 bases). The CDR3 covers 16 residues. The germline V gene has CDR1 GTSNPN and CDR2 SVGIG (reference sequence). V was shortened by 6 bases and J by 5 bases, with 22 bases between the two germline ends. Written as DNA, the CDR3 is TGTGCCTGTCCACGTCAGGGGTTTGACATAACCGGGGAGCTGTTTTTT. This codes for CACPRQGFDITGELFF.

This clonotype was counted ten times or more. This sequence joins TRBV7-9 and TRBJ2-1; TRBD1 agrees at 8 bases. The CDR3 spans 18 residues. V gave up 6 bases and J gave up 5 bases; unmatched junction bases: 18. Per the germline V gene, CDR1 is SEHNR and CDR2 is FQNEAQ (reference sequence). CDR3 nucleotide sequence: TGTGCCAGCAGACCGGGACAGGAGAGATATCTAGGGGACAATGAGCAGTTCTTC. Its protein is CASRPGQERYLGDNEQFF.

Many counts were recorded for this clonotype. V gene TRBV10-3 combines with J gene TRBJ2-1; a possible D gene is TRBD2 (5 bases). Per germline, CDR1 ENHRY and CDR2 SYGVKD. Trimming shortened V by 0 bases and J by 6 bases, and 9 bases separated the two germline ends. The CDR3 has 14 residues. The CDR3 here is CAISESTIGNEQFF. DNA of the CDR3: TGTGCCATCAGTGAGTCGACTATCGGCAATGAGCAGTTCTTC.

V is TRBV24-1 and J is TRBJ2-7; D may be TRBD2 (5 bases). CDR3 size: 12 residues. Trimming removed 3 bases from V and 5 bases from J, with 7 bases in between. In germline, CDR1 is KGHDR, CDR2 SFDVKD. The CDR3 nucleotides read TGTGCCACCAGTGATCGAGGGCACGAGCAGTACTTC. This gives the protein CATSDRGHEQYF.

The sample holds many counts of this clonotype. This sequence joins TRBV11-2 and TRBJ2-1; 8 bases are shared with TRBD2. The CDR3 covers 15 residues. CDR1 SGHAT and CDR2 FQNNGV come from the germline V gene. The J segment lost 6 bases and the V segment lost 5 bases, leaving 9 bases of the junction unmatched. The chain's CDR3 is CASSPAGGRFNEQFF. CDR3 DNA sequence: TGTGCCAGCAGCCCCGCCGGCGGGAGGTTCAATGAGCAGTTCTTC.

This clonotype was counted at least ten times. The V and J genes are TRBV6-2 or TRBV6-3 and TRBJ1-5; the D gene is possibly TRBD1 (6 bases). Trimming removed 8 bases from V and 3 bases from J, with 11 bases in between. Germline-derived CDR1 and CDR2 are MNHEY and SVGEGT. This CDR3 is built from 13 residues. CDR3 bases: TGTGCCAGCGGGTACAGGGACAATCAGCCCCAGCATTTT. It is translated as CASGYRDNQPQHF.

This clonotype was seen at least ten times. This chain connects TRBV6-1 to TRBJ2-5; 7 bases agree with TRBD1. CDR1 is MNHNS, CDR2 SASEGT, per germline. V lost 11 bases, J lost 7 bases, and 10 bases stayed unmatched. There are 12 residues in the CDR3. The CDR3, as DNA: TGTGCCGCAGGGGGAACGGTTGGGACCCAGTACTTC. It yields the protein CAAGGTVGTQYF.

The V and J genes are TRBV4-3 and TRBJ1-2; possible D gene TRBD1, 6 bases. The CDR3 runs to 16 residues. V dropped 4 bases and J dropped 5 bases, with 20 bases sitting between them. Germline CDR1 and CDR2: LGHNA and YSLEER. The CDR3 DNA is TGCGCCAGCAGCCCAAAAACGACGGGGGGCGGGTATGGCTACACCTTC. Its protein product is CASSPKTTGGGYGYTF.

The chain combines TRBV19 with TRBJ2-5; tentatively, D is TRBD1 or TRBD2 (6 bases each). The V gene's germline CDR1 is LNHDA and CDR2 SQIVND (reference sequence). This CDR3 has 16 amino acids. V was clipped by 0 bases and J by 4 bases, with 15 bases between them. The CDR3 region is CASSIDPPGGRETQYF. The CDR3 DNA reads as TGTGCCAGTAGTATAGATCCCCCCGGGGGCAGAGAGACCCAGTACTTC.

CDR3 nucleotides: TGTGCCAGCAGCTTAGCGGCGCGAACCGGCCGAGCCTACGAGCAGTACTTC. Translating gives CASSLAARTGRAYEQYF. V is TRBV7-8 and J is TRBJ2-7; D call uncertain. Germline CDR1 and CDR2: SGHVS and FQNEAQ. The CDR3 is 17 residues long. V lost 0 bases and J 2 bases, leaving 17 bases between the germline ends.

V and J are TRBV20-1 and TRBJ2-7; perhaps D is TRBD1 or TRBD2 (5 bases each). The CDR3 runs to 16 residues. Germline V gene lookup returns CDR1 DFQATT and CDR2 SNEGSKA (reference sequence). With 4 bases removed from V and 2 bases from J, the gap between germline ends came to 21 bases. The CDR3 spells CSAKGSVPGSPYEQYF. Here the CDR3 DNA reads TGCAGTGCTAAGGGGTCTGTTCCGGGGTCCCCCTACGAGCAGTACTTC.

This clonotype came up many times. The V gene is TRBV11-2, the J gene TRBJ1-1, with TRBD1 as a possible D gene (5 bases). Looked up from germline, CDR1 is SGHAT and CDR2 is FQNNGV. This CDR3 region has 15 residues. V lost 1 base, J lost 0 bases, and 9 bases lay in between. DNA for the CDR3: TGTGCCAGCAGCTTAGTGGGGCGGTTGAACACTGAAGCTTTCTTT. It specifies CASSLVGRLNTEAFF.

The table lists this clonotype with many counts. The chain joins TRBV9 to TRBJ1-4; D is ambiguous. Per the germline V gene, CDR1 is SGDLS and CDR2 is YYNGEE. The V end lost 4 bases, the J end lost 8 bases, and 15 bases lay between the germline ends. The CDR3 runs to 14 residues. The CDR3 DNA sequence: TGTGCCAGCAGCTCCGGGGATGGAGGCGAAAAACTGTTTTTT. It specifies CASSSGDGGEKLFF.

The gene calls are TRBV7-9 and TRBJ1-5; D call uncertain. This CDR3 contains 15 residues. CDR1 and CDR2 from the germline V gene are SEHNR and FQNEAQ (reference sequence). V was shortened by 3 bases and J by 7 bases, with 16 bases between the two germline ends. The CDR3 spells CASSLGDTPGQPQHF. The CDR3 coding sequence is TGTGCCAGCAGCTTGGGTGACACCCCAGGACAGCCCCAGCATTTT.

This clonotype was counted many times. The chain combines TRBV5-1 with TRBJ2-1; a weak D match, TRBD2 (6 bases). The CDR3 totals 15 residues. V was clipped by 4 bases and J by 6 bases, with 17 bases between them. Germline-derived CDR1 and CDR2 are SGHRS and YFSETQ. This CDR3 reads CASSPGSRQVNEQFF. In nucleotides, the CDR3 is TGCGCCAGCAGCCCCGGGAGCCGTCAGGTCAATGAGCAGTTCTTC.

This clonotype turned up a few times. One end of the junction does not line up with germline, which may come from a read error. This chain connects TRBV10-2 to TRBJ2-5; 9 bases map to TRBD1. CDR1 is WSHSY, CDR2 SAAADI, per germline. This CDR3 contains 11 residues. CDR3 nucleotide sequence: TGCGCCAGCAGAGCGGACAGGGGAGTTGACTTC. This translates into CASRADRGVDF.